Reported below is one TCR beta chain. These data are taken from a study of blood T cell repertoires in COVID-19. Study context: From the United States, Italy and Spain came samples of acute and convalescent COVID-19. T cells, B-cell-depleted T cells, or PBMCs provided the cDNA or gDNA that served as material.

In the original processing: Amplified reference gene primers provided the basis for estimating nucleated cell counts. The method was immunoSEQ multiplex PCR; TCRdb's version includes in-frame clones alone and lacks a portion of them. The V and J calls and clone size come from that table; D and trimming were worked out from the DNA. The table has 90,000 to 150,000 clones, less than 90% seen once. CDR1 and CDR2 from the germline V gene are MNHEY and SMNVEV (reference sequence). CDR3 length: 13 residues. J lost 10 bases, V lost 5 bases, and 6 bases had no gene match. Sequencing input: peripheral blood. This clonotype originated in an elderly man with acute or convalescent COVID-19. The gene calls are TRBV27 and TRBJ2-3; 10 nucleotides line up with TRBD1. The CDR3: CASSPRDRGAQYF. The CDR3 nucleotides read TGTGCCAGCAGTCCACGGGACAGGGGTGCGCAGTATTTT.